The present T cell receptor (beta chain) was sequenced within a study of blood T cell repertoires in COVID-19 (dated by TCRdb to 2019 to 2021). For the study in its entirety: The collaborator samples originated in the United States, Italy and Spain and spanned the acute and convalescent phases of COVID-19. The material from the prospective study consisted of cDNA or gDNA derived from T cells, B-cell-depleted T cells, or PBMCs. The dataset comprised deeply sampled blood TCRbeta repertoires from subjects exposed to, actively infected with, or recovered from COVID-19. The repertoires were made available in a free public database intended to serve as a resource for research on the immune response to SARS-CoV-2. Samples were obtained from the ongoing ImmuneRACE study (first 160 participants) and from about 1,300 subjects provided by 6 global collaborators. Nearly every sample came with metadata listing a de-identified subject ID, COVID-19 status, age in years and sex. Where HLA class I and class II types were available, the types were taken from metadata supplied by the sample provider, not from assay-based typing. General study outcomes and caveats: Clinical and demographic metadata were provided uncurated, with the amount varying by source and participant.

Participants in the prospective study were enrolled through a virtual design, were aged about 18 to 100 years, and lived in under 25 United States geographic areas. In the prospective study, participants were assigned to cohorts based on the clinical history participants reported in a screening survey and a study questionnaire. Each participant in the prospective study had whole blood, serum and a nasopharyngeal or oropharyngeal swab collected by mobile phlebotomists. Participants in the prospective study had the option to provide additional blood draws and questionnaires over an approximately 2-month period. Blood samples from the prospective study were shipped frozen or at room temperature prior to DNA extraction. Comments on this clone: Its antigen target is currently unknown. No quality values exist for individual bases; no much larger clone is one base distant.

TCRbeta CDR3 regions were amplified from genomic DNA using the immunoSEQ Assay, a bias-controlled multiplex PCR. In the paper's pipeline: Nucleated cell counts per sample were estimated from amplification of reference gene primers within the assay. To quantify the absolute abundance of each unique TCRbeta CDR3 rearrangement, sequence reads were collapsed and filtered. For each sample, productive Simpson clonality was calculated by taking the square root of Simpson's diversity index across productive rearrangements. Not all clones reach the TCRdb copy of this immuneACCESS table, which keeps in-frame sequences only. Checked studies attribute under half of the gap to unresolved V genes and leave the rest unexplained. V and J calls and clone size come straight from that table; D and trimming were deduced from the DNA. In this sample the table shows roughly 220,000 clones, about 91% of which occur a single time. Approximately 15% of the sample is taken by the ten largest.

Unmatched junction bases come to 10, with V trimmed by 4 bases and J by 6 bases. CDR1 is given as SQVTM and CDR2 as ANQGSEA, both from the germline V gene. Measured from the cysteine to the phenylalanine, the CDR3 is 14 residues long. The read is trimmed to its CDR3 DNA, 42 bases read in frame from base 1. The sequenced sample was PBMCs or T cells enriched from blood (not recorded which). The V gene is TRBV29-1 and the J gene is TRBJ2-7, with 9 bases in between that match TRBD2. This receptor was taken from a woman in her 50s with acute COVID-19. At the DNA level, the sequence is TGCAGCGTTGGCCCTAGCGGGAATCTAGGCGAGCAGTACTTC. This is translated as CSVGPSGNLGEQYF.